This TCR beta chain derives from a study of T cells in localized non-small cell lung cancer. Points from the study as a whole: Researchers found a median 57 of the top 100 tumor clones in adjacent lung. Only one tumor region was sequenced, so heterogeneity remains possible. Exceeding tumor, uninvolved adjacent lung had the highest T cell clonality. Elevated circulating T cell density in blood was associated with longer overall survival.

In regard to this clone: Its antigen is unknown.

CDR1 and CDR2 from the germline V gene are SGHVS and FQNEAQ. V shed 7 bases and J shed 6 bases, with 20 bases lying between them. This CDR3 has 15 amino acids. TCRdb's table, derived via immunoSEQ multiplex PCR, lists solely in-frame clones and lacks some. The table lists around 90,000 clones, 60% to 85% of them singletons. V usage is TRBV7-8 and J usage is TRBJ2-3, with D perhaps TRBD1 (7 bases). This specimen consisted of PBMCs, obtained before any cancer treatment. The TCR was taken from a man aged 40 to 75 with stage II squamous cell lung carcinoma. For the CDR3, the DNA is TGTGCCAGCAAGTATCGGACAGGAGGGGGTGATACGCAGTATTTT. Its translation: CASKYRTGGGDTQYF.